This T cell receptor beta chain was identified in a study of blood T cell repertoires in COVID-19. For the study at large: The samples span acute and convalescent COVID-19 from the United States, Italy and Spain.

This clone was detected once. The CDR3 totals 16 residues. The V gene lost 6 bases and the J gene lost 2 bases, with 18 bases spanning the gap. CDR1 is SGHAT and CDR2 is FQNNGV in the germline V gene. In the source study's methods: Reference gene primer amplification yielded estimated nucleated cell counts. Only in-frame clones appear in the TCRdb table, and some are missing; sequencing was by immunoSEQ multiplex PCR. The DNA was the basis for D and trimming; V, J and clone size are from that table. The data contain approximately 100,000 clones, about 80% of them singletons. The receptor comes from a woman in her 50s with acute or convalescent COVID-19. The V and J genes are TRBV11-2 and TRBJ2-3; D is possibly TRBD2 (7 bases). The sequenced sample was peripheral blood. CDR3 protein: CASSPKGGGPTDTQYF. The CDR3 bases are TGTGCCAGCAGTCCGAAGGGGGGGGGACCCACAGATACGCAGTATTTT.